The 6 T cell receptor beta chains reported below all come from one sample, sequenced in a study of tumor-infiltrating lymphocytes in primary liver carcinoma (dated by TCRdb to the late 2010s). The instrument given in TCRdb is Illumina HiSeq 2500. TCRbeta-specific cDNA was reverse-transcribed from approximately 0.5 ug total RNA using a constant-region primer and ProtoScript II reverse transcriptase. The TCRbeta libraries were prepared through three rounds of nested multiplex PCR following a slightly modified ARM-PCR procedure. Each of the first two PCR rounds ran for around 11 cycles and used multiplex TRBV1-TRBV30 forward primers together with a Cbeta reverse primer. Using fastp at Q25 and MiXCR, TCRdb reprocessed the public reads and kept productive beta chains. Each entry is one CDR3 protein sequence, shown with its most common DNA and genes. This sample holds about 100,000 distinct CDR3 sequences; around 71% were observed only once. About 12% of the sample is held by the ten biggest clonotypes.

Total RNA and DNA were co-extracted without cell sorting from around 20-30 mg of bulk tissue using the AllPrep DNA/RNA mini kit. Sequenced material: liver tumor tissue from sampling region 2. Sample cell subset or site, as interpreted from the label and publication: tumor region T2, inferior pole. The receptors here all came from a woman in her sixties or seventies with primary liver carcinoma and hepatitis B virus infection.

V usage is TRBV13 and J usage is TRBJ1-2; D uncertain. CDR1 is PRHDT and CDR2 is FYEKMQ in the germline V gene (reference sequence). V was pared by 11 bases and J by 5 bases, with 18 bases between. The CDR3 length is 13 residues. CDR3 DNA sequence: TGTGCCGGAAGGCCGGAACATCAGTATGGCTACACCTTC. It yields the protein CAGRPEHQYGYTF.

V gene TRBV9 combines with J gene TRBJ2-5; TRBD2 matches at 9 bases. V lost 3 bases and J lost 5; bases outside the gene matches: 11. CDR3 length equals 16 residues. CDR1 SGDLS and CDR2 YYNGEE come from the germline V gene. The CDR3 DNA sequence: TGTGCCAGCAGCGGAGGGGGCGGGAGGGTTCAGGAGACCCAGTACTTC. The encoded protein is CASSGGGGRVQETQYF.

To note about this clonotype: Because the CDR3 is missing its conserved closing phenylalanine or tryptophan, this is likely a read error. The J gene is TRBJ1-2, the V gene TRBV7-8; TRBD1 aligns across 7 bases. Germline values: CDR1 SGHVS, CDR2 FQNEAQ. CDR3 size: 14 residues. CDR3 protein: CASSLEDRVRGYTL. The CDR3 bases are TGTGCTAGCAGCTTAGAAGACAGGGTTCGTGGCTACACCTTA.

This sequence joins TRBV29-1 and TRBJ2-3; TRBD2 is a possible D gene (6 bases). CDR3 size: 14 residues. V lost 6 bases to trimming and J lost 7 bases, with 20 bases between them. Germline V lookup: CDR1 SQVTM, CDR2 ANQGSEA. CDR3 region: CSVRAREFGNTQYF. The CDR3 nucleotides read TGCAGCGTGCGGGCTCGGGAGTTTGGAAATACGCAGTATTTT.

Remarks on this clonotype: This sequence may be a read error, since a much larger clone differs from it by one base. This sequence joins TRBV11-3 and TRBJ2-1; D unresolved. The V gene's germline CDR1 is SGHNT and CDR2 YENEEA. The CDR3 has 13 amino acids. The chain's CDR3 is CASSLRGYNERFF. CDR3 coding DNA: TGTGCCAGCAGCTTACGAGGCTACAATGAGCGGTTCTTC.

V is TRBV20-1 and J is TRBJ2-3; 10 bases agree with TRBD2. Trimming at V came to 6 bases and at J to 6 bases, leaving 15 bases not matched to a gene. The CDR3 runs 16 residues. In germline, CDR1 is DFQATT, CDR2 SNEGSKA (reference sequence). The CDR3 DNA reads TGCAGTGCGGAAAAGTATTGGACTAGCGGTGGGGATACGCAGTATTTT. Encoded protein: CSAEKYWTSGGDTQYF.